This T cell receptor (beta chain) was retrieved from a study of shared clonotypes between healthy human individuals. General observations from the study: Naive CD4 clonotype sharing across four donors was 4% to 5.5%.

Germline V gives CDR1 MNHNS, CDR2 SASEGT. Trimming removed 8 bases at V and 7 bases at J, with 11 bases between. The CDR3 is made up of 12 amino acids. Produced via immunoSEQ multiplex PCR; TCRdb's table is partial and in-frame only. This sample yields roughly 2 million clones, of which roughly 96% are seen a single time; roughly 0.13% belongs to the top ten. About this clone itself: What it binds is not known.

The receptor's source is a man younger than 30 in good health. The chain carries TRBV6-1 and TRBJ1-4; no reliable D call. Sequencing was carried out using naive CD4+ T cells sorted from blood. Subset indicated: CD45RA+ positively selected. The CDR3 bases are TGTGCCAGCTCCCAGAATCGTGAAAAACTGTTTTTT. Its translation: CASSQNREKLFF.